The 23 T cell receptor beta chains presented below share a single source sample, sequenced in a study of CD8 T cells in Susac syndrome. Random hexamers were used to reverse transcribe the RNA input (roughly 0.5 to 1 ug). TCRdb re-derived calls from the immunoSEQ multiplex PCR reads in MiXCR, one entry per CDR3 protein. The sample lists some 190,000 distinct CDR3 sequences; about 94% were seen once. Sequencing was done on a sample of CD4+ T cells from PBMCs. The receptors originated from a human donor with Susac syndrome.

The chain combines TRBV12-3 or TRBV12-4 with TRBJ1-3; D not certain. Trimming shortened V by 8 bases and J by 4 bases, and 9 bases separated the two germline ends. The CDR3 length is 12 residues. CDR3 sequence: CASSRTGNTIYF. The CDR3 bases are TGTGCCAGCTCCCGGACCGGAAACACCATATATTTT.

V and J are TRBV19 and TRBJ1-1; tentative D call: TRBD1 (6 bases). CDR1 LNHDA and CDR2 SQIVND come from the germline V gene (reference sequence). Trimming shortened V by 1 base and J by 4 bases, and 13 bases separated the two germline ends. The CDR3 consists of 15 residues. The CDR3 region is CASSIVTGSGTEAFF. The CDR3 DNA follows: TGTGCCAGTAGTATAGTGACAGGTTCGGGCACTGAAGCTTTCTTT.

In its sample, this clonotype was seen once. The chain recombines TRBV18 with TRBJ1-2, with D perhaps matching TRBD1 (5 bases). V was shortened by 5 bases and J by 2 bases, with 21 bases between the two germline ends. Germline CDR1 reads KGHSH; CDR2 reads LQKENI. The CDR3 is made up of 17 amino acids. The CDR3, as DNA: TGTGCCAGCTCAAGGGTCCCGTCCGGGGCAGGGAACTATGGCTACACCTTC. Translation gives CASSRVPSGAGNYGYTF. The variable domain in full, with the rest retrieved from reference TRBV18 and TRBJ1-2, is NAGVMQNPRHLVRRRGQEARLRCSPMKGHSHVYWYRQLPEEGLKFMVYLQKENIIDESGMPKERFSAEFPKEGPSILRIQQVVRGDSAAYFCASSRVPSGAGNYGYTFGSGTRLTVV.

This chain connects TRBV7-2 to TRBJ1-4; D not certain. V lost 6 bases and J lost 5, with 16 bases in between. CDR1 and CDR2 from the germline V gene are SGHTA and FQGNSA. The CDR3 is made up of 15 amino acids. The CDR3 spells CASRADPAPNEKLFF. CDR3 in DNA: TGTGCCAGCAGGGCGGACCCGGCCCCAAATGAAAAACTGTTTTTT.

V gene TRBV18 combines with J gene TRBJ1-1; possible D gene TRBD1, 6 bases. The CDR3 has 15 residues. Per germline, CDR1 KGHSH and CDR2 LQKENI. V lost 4 bases, J lost 0 bases, and 12 bases lay in between. CDR3 protein: CASSRGQEMNTEAFF. The DNA of the CDR3 is TGTGCCAGCTCACGGGGGCAGGAGATGAACACTGAAGCTTTCTTT. Full variable domain (outside the CDR3, taken from reference TRBV18 and TRBJ1-1): NAGVMQNPRHLVRRRGQEARLRCSPMKGHSHVYWYRQLPEEGLKFMVYLQKENIIDESGMPKERFSAEFPKEGPSILRIQQVVRGDSAAYFCASSRGQEMNTEAFFGQGTRLTVV.

This chain joins TRBV6-5 and TRBJ1-1; 9 nucleotides agree with TRBD1. The V gene end was trimmed by 6 bases and the J gene end by 5 bases; junction bases not matched to a gene: 7. In germline, CDR1 is MNHEY, CDR2 SVGAGI. CDR3 length: 14 amino acids. The CDR3 DNA sequence: TGTGCCAGCAGAACCGACAGGGGGAGGACTGAAGCTTTCTTT. Translated, it gives CASRTDRGRTEAFF.

The chain uses TRBV28 and TRBJ1-5; TRBD1 matches at 8 bases. CDR1 is MDHEN, CDR2 SYDVKM, per germline. This CDR3 is 16 amino acids long. V shed 5 bases, J shed 2 bases, and the junction held 8 bases outside the gene matches. The CDR3, as DNA: TGTGCCAGCAGTCTCGGACAGGGTGAGCGCAATCAGCCCCAGCATTTT. It is translated as CASSLGQGERNQPQHF.

This clonotype was observed a single time. This chain joins TRBV30 and TRBJ2-3; 7 positions agree with TRBD1. This CDR3 is built from 16 residues. Germline loops: CDR1 GTSNPN, CDR2 SVGIG (reference sequence). After removal of 0 bases from V and 3 bases from J, the junction contained 9 bases not matched to a gene. The CDR3 nucleotides are TGTGCCTGGAGTGTACGGGTAGGGGGCTATACAGATACGCAGTATTTT. Residues: CAWSVRVGGYTDTQYF. Drawing the rest from reference TRBV30 and TRBJ2-3, the complete variable domain is SQTIHQWPATLVQPVGSPLSLECTVEGTSNPNLYWYRQAAGRGLQLLFYSVGIGQISSEVPQNLSASRPQDRQFILSSKKLLLSDSGFYLCAWSVRVGGYTDTQYFGPGTRLTVL.

The chain carries TRBV28 and TRBJ2-3; 8 bases fit TRBD2. The CDR3 covers 17 residues. V dropped 3 bases and J dropped 6; count of bases not matched to a gene: 14. Germline assignment: CDR1 MDHEN and CDR2 SYDVKM. As DNA, the CDR3 is TGTGCCAGCAGTTTTCGGCTTCCGGGACTAGGAGCGGATACGCAGTATTTT. It specifies CASSFRLPGLGADTQYF.

The CDR3 spells CASRITGNTEAFF. The CDR3 DNA reads as TGTGCCAGCAGGATAACAGGGAACACTGAAGCTTTCTTT. This chain connects TRBV27 to TRBJ1-1, with TRBD1 as a possible D gene (5 bases). The CDR3 runs to 13 residues. V was pared by 6 bases and J by 1 base, with 9 bases between. CDR1 is MNHEY and CDR2 is SMNVEV in the germline V gene (reference sequence).

The rearrangement joins TRBV29-1 to TRBJ2-5; 7 bases agree with TRBD1. CDR1 and CDR2 from the germline V gene are SQVTM and ANQGSEA. CDR3 length: 15 residues. V dropped 4 bases and J dropped 1; count of bases not matched to a gene: 9. Here the CDR3 reads CSVVGPGQFQETQYF. The CDR3 region has the DNA TGCAGCGTTGTTGGTCCGGGACAGTTCCAAGAGACCCAGTACTTC.

The V gene is TRBV7-9, the J gene TRBJ2-5; 8 bases map to TRBD1. After removal of 4 bases from V and 5 bases from J, the junction contained 6 bases not matched to a gene. CDR1 and CDR2 (germline): SEHNR, FQNEAQ (reference sequence). The CDR3 is made up of 14 amino acids. The CDR3 coding sequence is TGTGCCAGCAGCTCAGGACAGGGATGGGAGACCCAGTACTTC. It translates to CASSSGQGWETQYF. The full variable domain, in which reference TRBV7-9 and TRBJ2-5 provide the parts outside the CDR3, is DTGVSQNPRHKITKRGQNVTFRCDPISEHNRLYWYRQTLGQGPEFLTYFQNEAQLEKSRLLSDRFSAERPKGSFSTLEIQRTEQGDSAMYLCASSSGQGWETQYFGPGTRLLVL.

In regard to this clonotype: A junction end diverges from the germline sequence, so it may reflect a read error. The rearrangement uses TRBV20-1 and TRBJ2-1; 10 nucleotides match TRBD2. The CDR3 sequence is 12 residues long. CDR1 is DFQATT, CDR2 SNEGSKA, per germline (reference sequence). The CDR3, as DNA: TGCAGTGCTAGGGACCTACTAGCGGGGTGGGTCTTC. Its protein product is CSARDLLAGWVF.

The chain uses TRBV6-5 and TRBJ2-3, with 11 positions matching TRBD2. Germline CDR1 is MNHEY and CDR2 is SVGAGI. This CDR3 has 17 amino acids. With V trimmed by 2 bases and J by 1 base, 5 bases remained unmatched. CDR3 coding DNA: TGTGCCAGCAGTTACCGTGATAGCGGGGGGGGCACAGATACGCAGTATTTT. Protein product: CASSYRDSGGGTDTQYF.

The chain links TRBV29-1 to TRBJ2-2, with D tentatively TRBD1 (5 bases). The germline V gene encodes CDR1 SQVTM and CDR2 ANQGSEA. V lost 7 bases and J lost 8, with 20 bases in between. CDR3 size: 14 residues. This CDR3 reads CSAKGLGVAGELFF. The DNA for the CDR3 is TGCAGCGCCAAGGGGCTTGGGGTTGCAGGGGAGCTGTTTTTT.

The V gene is TRBV12-3 or TRBV12-4, the J gene TRBJ2-3; 12 positions agree with TRBD2. Germline trimming cut 2 bases from V and 4 bases from J; bases unmatched to any gene: 4. The CDR3 spans 16 residues. CDR3 protein: CASSLRTSGDSDTQYF. The DNA of the CDR3 is TGTGCCAGCAGTTTACGGACTAGCGGGGACTCAGATACGCAGTATTTT.

The chain carries TRBV5-1 and TRBJ1-6; 8 bases are shared with TRBD1. CDR3 length equals 16 residues. CDR1 SGHRS and CDR2 YFSETQ come from the germline V gene. The V gene end was trimmed by 0 bases and the J gene end by 9 bases; junction bases not matched to a gene: 8. CDR3 region: CASSLDRGEGTSPLHF. For the CDR3, the DNA is TGCGCCAGCAGCTTGGACAGGGGGGAAGGTACTTCACCCCTCCACTTT.

The J gene is TRBJ1-4, the V gene TRBV4-3, with TRBD1 matching over 9 bases. The CDR3 sequence is 17 residues long. From germline, CDR1 is LGHNA and CDR2 YSLEER. The V gene end was trimmed by 4 bases and the J gene end by 6 bases; junction bases not matched to a gene: 12. CDR3 nucleotide sequence: TGCGCCAGCAGCCGAGGGACAGGGCACTTAAGGGATGAAAAACTGTTTTTT. Amino acids: CASSRGTGHLRDEKLFF.

V gene TRBV4-3 combines with J gene TRBJ1-1, with unresolved D. V lost 3 bases, J lost 1 base, and 9 bases lay in between. The germline gives CDR1 LGHNA, CDR2 YSLEER. The CDR3 runs 14 residues. The CDR3: CASSHYQKNTEAFF. The CDR3 DNA sequence: TGCGCCAGCAGCCATTACCAGAAGAACACTGAAGCTTTCTTT.

This chain joins TRBV6-2 or TRBV6-3 and TRBJ1-5; D not certain. This CDR3 contains 12 residues. The germline V and J ends were trimmed by 4 bases and 5 bases, with 6 bases remaining between them. Germline values: CDR1 MNHEY, CDR2 SVGEGT. The CDR3 region has the DNA TGTGCCAGCAGTTCTGTTTATCAGCCCCAGCATTTT. Protein sequence: CASSSVYQPQHF.

The chain links TRBV3-1 to TRBJ2-3; no clear D gene. The CDR3 covers 12 residues. Germline V gene data show CDR1 as LGHDT and CDR2 as YNNKEL (reference sequence). Trimming removed 1 base from V and 4 bases from J, with 3 bases in between. Here the CDR3 reads CASSQAPDTQYF. The DNA of the CDR3 is TGTGCCAGCAGCCAAGCCCCAGATACGCAGTATTTT.

This clonotype was detected only once. V gene TRBV28 combines with J gene TRBJ1-5; 11 bases line up with TRBD1. Germline V gene sequence: CDR1 MDHEN, CDR2 SYDVKM. This CDR3 comprises 15 residues. The J segment lost 4 bases and the V segment lost 8 bases, leaving 7 bases of the junction unmatched. The CDR3: CASLGTGGYNQPQHF. CDR3 nucleotide sequence: TGTGCCAGCCTCGGGACAGGGGGATATAATCAGCCCCAGCATTTT. The full variable domain, in which reference TRBV28 and TRBJ1-5 provide the parts outside the CDR3, is DVKVTQSSRYLVKRTGEKVFLECVQDMDHENMFWYRQDPGLGLRLIYFSYDVKMKEKGDIPEGYSVSREKKERFSLILESASTNQTSMYLCASLGTGGYNQPQHFGDGTRLSIL.

This chain joins TRBV6-1 and TRBJ1-6, with a weak D call TRBD1 (5 bases). The CDR3 is made up of 17 amino acids. Trimming shortened V by 4 bases and J by 3 bases, and 16 bases separated the two germline ends. Germline V gene lookup returns CDR1 MNHNS and CDR2 SASEGT. Here the CDR3 DNA reads TGTGCCAGCAGTGGGGGCTTCGGCAGGAGCTATAATTCACCCCTCCACTTT. Translating gives CASSGGFGRSYNSPLHF.